A single sample gave rise to the 5 T cell receptor beta chains below, sequenced in a study of T cells after yellow fever vaccination (dated by TCRdb to about 2019). Library preparation was by 5' RACE. The instrument given in TCRdb is Illumina NovaSeq 6000. Using fastp at Q25 and MiXCR, TCRdb reprocessed the public reads and kept productive beta chains. Every CDR3 protein is listed once, alongside the most common genes and DNA of its rows. The sample table holds around 310,000 distinct CDR3 sequences, of which 4% were seen once. In total, the top ten clones hold 20% to 25% of the sample. The label giving this sample's treatment or condition can be read as: live attenuated yellow fever vaccine strain. The material was PBMCs, obtained 5 days after the yellow fever booster vaccination. The origin of the receptors is a man aged 18 to 29 who received the YFV17D yellow fever vaccine.

The chain employs TRBV29-1 and TRBJ2-7, with TRBD1 matching over 10 bases. The V gene's germline CDR1 is SQVTM and CDR2 ANQGSEA. CDR3 length: 12 residues. J gave up 6 bases and V 7 bases, and 6 bases lay outside the gene matches. The CDR3 reads CSARQGAVEQYF. CDR3 DNA: TGCAGCGCCAGACAGGGGGCGGTCGAGCAGTACTTC.

This clonotype appeared many times. The gene calls are TRBV7-3 and TRBJ2-1, with 7 bases lining up with TRBD1. Germline loops: CDR1 SGHTA, CDR2 FQGTGA. The CDR3 consists of 15 residues. Losses at the gene ends were 5 bases for V and 7 bases for J; bases not matched to a gene: 11. CDR3 nucleotide sequence: TGTGCCAGCAGCCCTGGGACAGCTGAGTTGAATGAGCAGTTCTTC. As protein: CASSPGTAELNEQFF.

This clonotype was picked up many times. The chain employs TRBV4-2 and TRBJ2-3; D is undetermined. V was clipped by 0 bases and J by 0 bases, with 10 bases between them. Germline V gene lookup returns CDR1 LGHNA and CDR2 YNFKEQ. The CDR3 extends over 16 amino acids. CDR3 DNA sequence: TGTGCCAGCAGCCAAGATCGCAGCTATAGCACAGATACGCAGTATTTT. It specifies CASSQDRSYSTDTQYF.

The gene calls are TRBV5-1 and TRBJ1-1; a possible D gene is TRBD1 (5 bases). Germline values: CDR1 SGHRS, CDR2 YFSETQ. CDR3 length: 13 residues. V dropped 2 bases and J dropped 5 bases, with 10 bases sitting between them. The CDR3 loop reads CASSFTEGTEAFF. In DNA form, the CDR3 reads TGCGCCAGCAGCTTTACTGAGGGGACTGAAGCTTTCTTT.

This clonotype was seen repeatedly, ten times or more. The chain employs TRBV6-1 and TRBJ2-7, with D perhaps given as TRBD1 or TRBD2 (5 bases each). Trimming shortened V by 10 bases and J by 0 bases, and 10 bases separated the two germline ends. CDR1 is MNHNS, CDR2 SASEGT, per germline. CDR3 length equals 12 residues. The CDR3 DNA sequence: TGTGCCACCCGGGACGGCTCCTACGAGCAGTACGTC. It encodes CATRDGSYEQYV.